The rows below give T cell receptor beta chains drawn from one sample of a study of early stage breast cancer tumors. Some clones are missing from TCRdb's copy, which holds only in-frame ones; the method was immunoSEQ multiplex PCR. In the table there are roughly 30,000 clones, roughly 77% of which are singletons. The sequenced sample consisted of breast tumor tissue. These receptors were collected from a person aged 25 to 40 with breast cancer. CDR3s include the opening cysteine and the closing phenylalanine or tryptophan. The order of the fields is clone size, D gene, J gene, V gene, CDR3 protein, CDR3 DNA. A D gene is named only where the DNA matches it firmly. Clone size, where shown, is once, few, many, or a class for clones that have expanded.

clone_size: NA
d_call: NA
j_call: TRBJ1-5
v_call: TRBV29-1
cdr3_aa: CSVFRSKGGNQPQHF
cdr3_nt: TGCAGCGTCTTTAGATCCAAGGGAGGGAATCAGCCCCAGCATTTT

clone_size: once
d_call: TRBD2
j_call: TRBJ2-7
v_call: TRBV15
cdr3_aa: CATSRATSGFYEQYF
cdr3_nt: TGTGCCACCAGCAGAGCGACTAGCGGATTCTACGAGCAGTACTTC

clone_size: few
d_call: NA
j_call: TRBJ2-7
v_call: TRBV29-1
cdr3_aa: CSVVTGSTEQYF
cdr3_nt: TGCAGCGTTGTCACAGGGTCGACGGAGCAGTACTTC

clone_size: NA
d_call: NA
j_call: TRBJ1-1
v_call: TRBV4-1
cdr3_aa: CASSQFRVFTEAFF
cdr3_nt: TGCGCCAGCAGCCAATTTAGGGTTTTCACTGAAGCTTTCTTT

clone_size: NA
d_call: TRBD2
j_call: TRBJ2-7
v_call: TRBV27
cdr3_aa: CASSSLPGLARYEQYF
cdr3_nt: TGTGCCAGCAGTTCACTACCGGGACTAGCTCGGTACGAGCAGTACTTC

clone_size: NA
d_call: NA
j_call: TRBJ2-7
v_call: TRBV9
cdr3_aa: CASSDQDEQYF
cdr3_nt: TGTGCCAGCAGTGACCAGGACGAGCAGTACTTC

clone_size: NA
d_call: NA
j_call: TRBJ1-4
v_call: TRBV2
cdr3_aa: CASSSSRGRDEKLFF
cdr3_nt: TGTGCCAGCAGTTCTAGCAGGGGTCGAGATGAAAAACTGTTTTTT

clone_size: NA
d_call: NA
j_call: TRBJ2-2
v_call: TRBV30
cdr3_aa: CAWSVLGELFF
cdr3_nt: TGTGCCTGGAGTGTACTCGGGGAGCTGTTTTTT

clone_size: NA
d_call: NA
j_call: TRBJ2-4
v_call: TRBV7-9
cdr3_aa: CASSSVLENIQYF
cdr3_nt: TGTGCCAGCAGCTCCGTCCTTGAAAACATTCAGTACTTC

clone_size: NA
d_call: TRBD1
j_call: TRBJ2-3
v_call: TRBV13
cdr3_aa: CASSPRGPRVGDTQYF
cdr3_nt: TGTGCCAGCAGCCCCAGGGGGCCCCGAGTGGGGGATACGCAGTATTTT

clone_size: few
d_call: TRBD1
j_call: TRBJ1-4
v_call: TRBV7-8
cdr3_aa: CASSSYRGAGEKLFF
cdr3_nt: TGTGCCAGCAGCTCCTACAGGGGAGCGGGGGAAAAACTGTTTTTT

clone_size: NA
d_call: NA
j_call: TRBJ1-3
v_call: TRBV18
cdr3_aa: CASSWDTSSGNTIYF
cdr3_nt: TGTGCCAGCTCATGGGACACCTCCTCTGGAAACACCATATATTTT

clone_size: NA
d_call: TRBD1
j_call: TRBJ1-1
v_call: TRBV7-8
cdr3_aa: CASGLTGGRVEAFF
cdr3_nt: TGTGCCAGCGGGTTGACAGGGGGCCGAGTTGAAGCTTTCTTT

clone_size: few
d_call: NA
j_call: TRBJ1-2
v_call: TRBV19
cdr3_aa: CASSIAYENYGYTF
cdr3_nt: TGTGCCAGTAGTATCGCCTACGAGAACTATGGCTACACCTTC

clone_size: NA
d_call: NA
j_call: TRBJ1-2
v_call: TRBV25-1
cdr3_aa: CASRPDGLNYGYTF
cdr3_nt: TGTGCCAGCAGGCCGGACGGCCTTAACTATGGCTACACCTTC

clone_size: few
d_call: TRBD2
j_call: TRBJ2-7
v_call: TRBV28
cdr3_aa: CASNSPSGSYEQYF
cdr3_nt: TGTGCCAGCAATTCGCCTAGCGGATCCTACGAGCAGTACTTC

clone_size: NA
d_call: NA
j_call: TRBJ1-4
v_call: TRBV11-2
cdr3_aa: CASSSLGQSATNEKLFF
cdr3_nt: TGTGCCAGCAGCTCCCTCGGACAATCTGCAACTAATGAAAAACTGTTTTTT

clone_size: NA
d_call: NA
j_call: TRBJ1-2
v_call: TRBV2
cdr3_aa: CASSEGQGFNYGYTF
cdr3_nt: TGTGCCAGCAGTGAAGGGCAGGGCTTTAACTATGGCTACACCTTC

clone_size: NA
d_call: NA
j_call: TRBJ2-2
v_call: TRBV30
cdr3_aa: CAWSSPWDGNTGELFF
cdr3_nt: TGTGCCTGGAGTTCACCCTGGGACGGAAACACCGGGGAGCTGTTTTTT

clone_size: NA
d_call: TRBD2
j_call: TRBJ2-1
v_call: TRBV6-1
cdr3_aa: CASSDPTRGGDEQFF
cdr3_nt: TGTGCCAGCAGTGACCCCACTAGGGGAGGGGATGAGCAGTTCTTC

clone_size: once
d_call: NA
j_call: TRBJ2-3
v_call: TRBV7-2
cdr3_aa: CASSFLAETTDTQYF
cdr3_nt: TGTGCCAGCAGTTTCCTAGCTGAGACCACAGATACGCAGTATTTT

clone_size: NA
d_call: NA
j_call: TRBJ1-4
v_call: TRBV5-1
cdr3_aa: CASSLGGSSTDEKLFF
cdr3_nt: TGCGCCAGCAGCCTTGGTGGTTCTTCAACTGATGAAAAACTGTTTTTT